The 20 T cell receptor beta chains reported below all come from one sample, sequenced in a study of technical replicates of blood from a few donors. Libraries were prepared by immunoSEQ multiplex PCR; TCRdb keeps only in-frame clonotypes and omits some of them. The data contain more than 65,000 clones, 85% to 95% of them singletons. The sequenced sample consisted of T cells isolated from PBMCs. These receptors were collected from a human donor in good health.

Here the CDR3 DNA reads TGCGCCAGCAGCTTTGGACAGTCGAACACCGGGGAGCTGTTTTTT. Its protein product is CASSFGQSNTGELFF. The chain links TRBV5-1 to TRBJ2-2; D might be TRBD1 (6 bases). The CDR3 is made up of 15 amino acids. Germline V gene lookup returns CDR1 SGHRS and CDR2 YFSETQ. The V end was cut by 2 bases, the J end by 0 bases, with 8 bases between.

The chain recombines TRBV28 with TRBJ2-7; D may be TRBD2 (6 bases). The V end was cut by 5 bases, the J end by 4 bases, with 15 bases between. Germline CDR1 is MDHEN and CDR2 is SYDVKM. CDR3 size: 14 residues. CDR3 amino acids: CASSLRDSQYEQYF. The CDR3 coding sequence is TGTGCCAGCAGTCTACGGGACTCGCAATACGAGCAGTACTTC.

The chain uses TRBV9 and TRBJ2-1, with 12 bases aligning to TRBD2. In germline, CDR1 is SGDLS, CDR2 YYNGEE. V shed 4 bases and J 0 bases; nucleotides not matched to a gene: 11. The CDR3 totals 19 residues. The CDR3 region is CASSPQGTSGLGSYNEQFF. The CDR3 region has the DNA TGTGCCAGCAGCCCCCAGGGGACTAGCGGGCTAGGCTCCTACAATGAGCAGTTCTTC.

The chain carries TRBV7-9 and TRBJ1-4; weak D call: TRBD1 (6 bases). The CDR3 runs 14 residues. V lost 5 bases, J lost 8 bases, and 15 bases lay in between. The germline V gene has CDR1 SEHNR and CDR2 FQNEAQ (reference sequence). The CDR3 region is CASSERRGGEKLFF. In nucleotides, the CDR3 is TGTGCCAGCAGCGAACGCAGGGGCGGGGAAAAACTGTTTTTT.

The CDR3 nucleotides are TGTGCCAGCATGGGAGGGGGCTACGAGCAGTACTTC. Residues: CASMGGGYEQYF. J is TRBJ2-7 and V is TRBV28, with D possibly matching TRBD2 (7 bases). Trimming cost V 7 bases and J 3 bases, with 10 bases left between them. The CDR3 loop spans 12 amino acids. CDR1 and CDR2 (germline): MDHEN, SYDVKM.

The genes are TRBV7-9 and TRBJ1-2; a weak D match, TRBD1 (6 bases). Per germline, CDR1 SEHNR and CDR2 FQNEAQ (reference sequence). The V end lost 4 bases, the J end lost 6 bases, and 12 bases lay between the germline ends. The CDR3 extends over 13 amino acids. CDR3 region: CASSWGAGDGYTF. The CDR3 nucleotides are TGTGCCAGCAGCTGGGGGGCGGGGGATGGCTACACCTTC.

The V and J genes are TRBV29-1 and TRBJ1-2; the D gene is possibly TRBD1 (5 bases). In germline, CDR1 is SQVTM, CDR2 ANQGSEA. CDR3 length equals 12 residues. The V and J ends lost 5 bases and 13 bases respectively, with 20 bases between them. The DNA of the CDR3 is TGCAGCGTTCTAACAGGAGCGAGGTGGGTCACCTTC. This codes for CSVLTGARWVTF. Full variable domain (missing parts from reference TRBV29-1 and TRBJ1-2): SAVISQKPSRDICQRGTSLTIQCQVDSQVTMMFWYRQQPGQSLTLIATANQGSEATYESGFVIDKFPISRPNLTFSTLTVSNMSPEDSSIYLCSVLTGARWVTFGSGTRLTVV.

The V and J genes are TRBV19 and TRBJ2-3; 10 bases map to TRBD2. CDR1 is LNHDA and CDR2 is SQIVND in the germline V gene (reference sequence). J lost 6 bases, V lost 5 bases, and 14 bases had no gene match. The CDR3 is 17 residues long. Here the CDR3 DNA reads TGTGCCAGTAGTCCTCGAACCCTAGCGGGAGTGTCTGATACGCAGTATTTT. Translation gives CASSPRTLAGVSDTQYF.

The chain combines TRBV7-9 with TRBJ2-2; tentatively, D is TRBD2 (5 bases). CDR1 SEHNR and CDR2 FQNEAQ come from the germline V gene (reference sequence). The CDR3 contains 15 residues. Between the trimmed V and J ends, which lost 5 bases and 1 base, there was a span of 11 bases. CDR3 DNA: TGTGCCAGCAGCGGGCTGGGGAGGAACACCGGGGAGCTGTTTTTT. Translation: CASSGLGRNTGELFF.

The chain links TRBV5-6 to TRBJ2-7; D not certain. The germline V and J ends were trimmed by 2 bases and 3 bases, with 3 bases remaining between them. The germline gives CDR1 SGHDT, CDR2 YYEEEE. The CDR3 totals 11 residues. CDR3 residues: CASSFFYEQYF. The CDR3 coding sequence is TGTGCCAGCAGCTTCTTCTACGAGCAGTACTTC.

The chain couples TRBV7-6 to TRBJ2-3, with TRBD1 identical over 7 bases. The CDR3 has 14 amino acids. V shed 5 bases and J 4 bases; nucleotides not matched to a gene: 6. From germline, CDR1 is SGHVS and CDR2 FNYEAQ. This CDR3 is CASSPDRVSDTQYF. Here the CDR3 DNA reads TGTGCCAGCAGCCCCGACAGGGTTTCAGATACGCAGTATTTT.

The genes are TRBV28 and TRBJ1-1; no clear D gene. Germline V gene lookup returns CDR1 MDHEN and CDR2 SYDVKM. Trimming cost V 6 bases and J 0 bases, with 11 bases left between them. CDR3 length equals 14 residues. Here the CDR3 DNA reads TGTGCCAGCAGACGGAGGTTGATGAACACTGAAGCTTTCTTT. It translates to CASRRRLMNTEAFF.

V is TRBV25-1 and J is TRBJ2-3; no clear D. The germline CDR1 and CDR2 sequences are MGHDK and SYGVNS. V gave up 5 bases and J gave up 2 bases, with 14 bases separating them. This CDR3 comprises 15 residues. The CDR3 DNA reads TGTGCCAGCAGTCCTAAAGCGACTTACACAGATACGCAGTATTTT. Its protein product is CASSPKATYTDTQYF. The whole variable domain, filled in from reference TRBV25-1 and TRBJ2-3, reads EADIYQTPRYLVIGTGKKITLECSQTMGHDKMYWYQQDPGMELHLIHYSYGVNSTEKGDLSSESTVSRIRTEHFPLTLESARPSHTSQYLCASSPKATYTDTQYFGPGTRLTVL.

The V call is TRBV4-2, the J call TRBJ2-3; a weak D match, TRBD2 (6 bases). CDR3 length: 15 amino acids. The germline V gene encodes CDR1 LGHNA and CDR2 YNFKEQ. The ends were cut back, 5 bases at V and 2 bases at J, with 14 bases in the middle. The CDR3 nucleotides are TGTGCCAGCAGCACCAGCGGGTACATCACAGATACGCAGTATTTT. The encoded protein is CASSTSGYITDTQYF.

This rearrangement joins TRBV5-1 to TRBJ1-1; 8 nucleotides line up with TRBD1. There are 16 residues in the CDR3. Germline-derived CDR1 and CDR2 are SGHRS and YFSETQ. J lost 5 bases, V lost 0 bases, and 9 bases had no gene match. DNA for the CDR3: TGCGCCAGCAGCTTGGCCCAGGGGGCGAGTGGGACTGAAGCTTTCTTT. Its protein product is CASSLAQGASGTEAFF.

The V gene is TRBV5-1, the J gene TRBJ2-5, with D possibly TRBD2 on 5 matching bases. Trimming pared 4 bases from V and 5 bases from J, leaving 15 bases between. This CDR3 is built from 14 residues. In germline, CDR1 is SGHRS, CDR2 YFSETQ. Written as DNA, the CDR3 is TGCGCCAGCAGCCCCGCGTCTAGCTACGAGACCCAGTACTTC. It codes for CASSPASSYETQYF.

The V call is TRBV7-9, the J call TRBJ1-2; 7 bases align to TRBD1. Germline lookup yields CDR1 SEHNR and CDR2 FQNEAQ (reference sequence). Trimming cost V 5 bases and J 7 bases; bases outside gene matches: 7. There are 13 residues in the CDR3. CDR3 bases: TGTGCCAGCAGCCCTGACAGGGTGGTTGGCTACACCTTC. Protein sequence: CASSPDRVVGYTF.

This clone has just one count. The chain links TRBV28 to TRBJ1-5; D perhaps matches TRBD1 (6 bases). V shed 6 bases and J shed 0 bases, with 18 bases lying between them. The CDR3 has 17 amino acids. CDR1 and CDR2 from the germline V gene are MDHEN and SYDVKM. The chain's CDR3 is CASSEPTGLHSNQPQHF. CDR3 coding DNA: TGTGCCAGCAGCGAACCGACAGGTCTTCATAGCAATCAGCCCCAGCATTTT.

This clone was picked up one time. The chain joins TRBV7-8 to TRBJ2-7, with a weak D call TRBD2 (5 bases). This CDR3 has 15 amino acids. Germline values: CDR1 SGHVS, CDR2 FQNEAQ. Trimming pared 1 base from V and 0 bases from J, leaving 10 bases between. For the CDR3, the DNA is TGTGCCAGCAGCTTAGGGAGGTCGGCCTCCTACGAGCAGTACTTC. It codes for CASSLGRSASYEQYF.

J is TRBJ2-5 and V is TRBV7-8; 10 bases fit TRBD1. The CDR3 covers 18 residues. V shed 1 base, J shed 2 bases, and the junction held 10 bases outside the gene matches. Germline assignment: CDR1 SGHVS and CDR2 FQNEAQ. The CDR3 is CASSLGPGQGLAQETQYF. The CDR3 DNA reads as TGTGCCAGCAGCTTAGGACCGGGACAGGGGTTGGCGCAAGAGACCCAGTACTTC.